The TCR beta chain under discussion was sequenced for a study of cytomegalovirus exposure and HLA in healthy donors. Study summary: Earlier, 150 million to 200 million T cells were analyzed, and more than 100 million unique TCR beta sequences were found among them.

There are 17 residues in the CDR3. CDR1 SSHAT and CDR2 FNYEAQ come from the germline V gene (reference sequence). PCR employed 60 Vbeta and 13 Jbeta primers. Generated by immunoSEQ multiplex PCR, the TCRdb table keeps only in-frame clones and is missing some. The sample holds about 160,000 clones, 75% to 85% seen once. The receptor comes from a man aged 50 to 59 in good health and CMV-seropositive. The chain carries TRBV7-7 and TRBJ2-1; 9 nucleotides align to TRBD2. Source material: PBMCs. For the CDR3, the DNA is TGTGCTAGCGCCGGGGGGTTAGCGGGGGTCGCCTACAATGAGCAGTTCTTC. This sequence encodes CASAGGLAGVAYNEQFF.